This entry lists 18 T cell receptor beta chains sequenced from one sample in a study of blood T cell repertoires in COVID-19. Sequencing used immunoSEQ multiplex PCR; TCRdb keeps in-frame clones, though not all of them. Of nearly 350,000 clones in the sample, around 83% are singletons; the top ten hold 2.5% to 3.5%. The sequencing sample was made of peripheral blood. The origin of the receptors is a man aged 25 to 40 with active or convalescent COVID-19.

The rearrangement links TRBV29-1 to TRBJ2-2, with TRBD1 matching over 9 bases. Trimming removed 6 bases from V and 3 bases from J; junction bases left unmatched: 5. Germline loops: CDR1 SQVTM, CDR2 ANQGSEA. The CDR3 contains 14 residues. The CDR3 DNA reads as TGCAGCGTGGACAGGGGTTGGGACACCGGGGAGCTGTTTTTT. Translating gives CSVDRGWDTGELFF.

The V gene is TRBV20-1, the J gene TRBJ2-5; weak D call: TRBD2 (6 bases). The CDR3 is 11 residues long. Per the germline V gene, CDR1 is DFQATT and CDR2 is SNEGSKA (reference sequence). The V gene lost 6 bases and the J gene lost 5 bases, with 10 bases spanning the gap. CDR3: CSAGEVETQYF. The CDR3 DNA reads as TGCAGTGCAGGGGAGGTGGAGACCCAGTACTTC.

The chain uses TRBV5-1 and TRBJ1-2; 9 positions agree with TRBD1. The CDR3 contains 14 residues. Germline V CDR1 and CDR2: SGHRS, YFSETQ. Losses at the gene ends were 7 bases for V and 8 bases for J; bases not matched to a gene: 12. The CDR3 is CASGPSGTGPGYTF. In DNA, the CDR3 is TGCGCCAGCGGACCTTCCGGGACAGGGCCCGGCTACACCTTC.

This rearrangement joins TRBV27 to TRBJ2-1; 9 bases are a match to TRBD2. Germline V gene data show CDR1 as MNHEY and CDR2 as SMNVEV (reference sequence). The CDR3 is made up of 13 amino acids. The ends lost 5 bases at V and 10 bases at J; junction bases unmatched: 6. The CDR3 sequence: CASSQIAGVEQFF. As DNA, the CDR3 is TGTGCCAGCAGTCAGATAGCGGGGGTGGAGCAGTTCTTC.

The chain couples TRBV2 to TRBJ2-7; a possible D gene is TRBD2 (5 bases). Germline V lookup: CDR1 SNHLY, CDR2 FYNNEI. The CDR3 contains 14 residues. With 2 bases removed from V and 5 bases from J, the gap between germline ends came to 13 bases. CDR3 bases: TGTGCCAGCAGTGAAATGAGGGTGACTCACGAGCAGTACTTC. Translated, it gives CASSEMRVTHEQYF.

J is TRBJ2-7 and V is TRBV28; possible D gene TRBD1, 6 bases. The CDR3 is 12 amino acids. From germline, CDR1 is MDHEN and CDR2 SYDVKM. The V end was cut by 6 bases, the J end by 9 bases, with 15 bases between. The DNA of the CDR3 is TGTGCCAGCAGCATCAACAGGGCGATGCAGTACTTC. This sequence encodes CASSINRAMQYF.

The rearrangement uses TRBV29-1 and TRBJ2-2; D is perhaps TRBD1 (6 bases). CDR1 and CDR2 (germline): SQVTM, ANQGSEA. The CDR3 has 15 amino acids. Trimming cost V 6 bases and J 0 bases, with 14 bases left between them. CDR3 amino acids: CSVARRTANTGELFF. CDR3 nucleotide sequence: TGCAGCGTCGCTCGGCGGACAGCGAACACCGGGGAGCTGTTTTTT.

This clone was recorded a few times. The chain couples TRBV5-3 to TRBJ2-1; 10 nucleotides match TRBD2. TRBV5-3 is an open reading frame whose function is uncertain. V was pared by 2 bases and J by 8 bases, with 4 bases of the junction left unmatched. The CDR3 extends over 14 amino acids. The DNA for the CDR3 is TGTGCCAGAAGCTTCCCAGCGGGAGGGGATGAGCAGTTCTTC. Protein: CARSFPAGGDEQFF.

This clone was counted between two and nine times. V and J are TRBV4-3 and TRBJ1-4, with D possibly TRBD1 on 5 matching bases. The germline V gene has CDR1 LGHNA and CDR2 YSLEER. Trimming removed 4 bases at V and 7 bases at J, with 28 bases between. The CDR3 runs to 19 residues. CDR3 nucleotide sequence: TGCGCCAGCAGCCCCGGGACTCACCTCAAGAACTTACTCGGTGAAAAACTGTTTTTT. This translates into CASSPGTHLKNLLGEKLFF.

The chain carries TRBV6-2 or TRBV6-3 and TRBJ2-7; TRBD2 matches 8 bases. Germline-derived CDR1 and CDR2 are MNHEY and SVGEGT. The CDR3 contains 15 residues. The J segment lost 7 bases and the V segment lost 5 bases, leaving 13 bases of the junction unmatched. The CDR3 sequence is CASSPAAGGRWEQYF. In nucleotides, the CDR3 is TGTGCCAGCAGTCCCGCGGCGGGGGGTCGTTGGGAGCAGTACTTC.

Here the CDR3 DNA reads TGTGCCAGCAGCTATAGGGGTTCGAGCACTGAAGCTTTCTTT. Translated: CASSYRGSSTEAFF. The chain combines TRBV7-6 with TRBJ1-1; maybe TRBD1 (5 bases). Trimming shortened V by 4 bases and J by 4 bases, and 13 bases separated the two germline ends. The CDR3 length is 14 residues. The germline gives CDR1 SGHVS, CDR2 FNYEAQ.

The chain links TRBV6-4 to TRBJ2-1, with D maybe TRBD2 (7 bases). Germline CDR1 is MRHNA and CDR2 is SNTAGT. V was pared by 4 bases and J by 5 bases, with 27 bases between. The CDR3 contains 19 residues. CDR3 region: CASSAQLQGGLADNNEQFF. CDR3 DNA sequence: TGTGCCAGCAGTGCCCAATTACAGGGTGGGCTAGCGGACAACAATGAGCAGTTCTTC.

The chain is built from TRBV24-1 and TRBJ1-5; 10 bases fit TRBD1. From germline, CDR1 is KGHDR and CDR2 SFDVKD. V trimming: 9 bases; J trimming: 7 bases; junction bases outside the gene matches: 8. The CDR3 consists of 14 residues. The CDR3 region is CATAGTGVRQPQHF. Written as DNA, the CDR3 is TGTGCCACCGCCGGGACAGGGGTGCGACAGCCCCAGCATTTT.

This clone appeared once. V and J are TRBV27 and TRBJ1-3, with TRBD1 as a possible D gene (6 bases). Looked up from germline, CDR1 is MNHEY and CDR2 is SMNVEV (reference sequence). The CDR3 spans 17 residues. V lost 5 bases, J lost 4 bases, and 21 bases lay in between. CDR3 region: CASSRSGAGDLGNTIYF. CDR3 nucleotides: TGTGCCAGCAGTCGCTCTGGGGCAGGGGATCTAGGAAACACCATATATTTT.

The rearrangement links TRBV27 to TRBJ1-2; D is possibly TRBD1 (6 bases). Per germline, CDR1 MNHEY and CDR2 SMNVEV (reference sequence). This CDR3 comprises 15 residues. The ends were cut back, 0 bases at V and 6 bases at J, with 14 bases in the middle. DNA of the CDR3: TGTGCCAGCAGTTTATCACAGGGAATTTGGAATGGCTACACCTTC. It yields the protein CASSLSQGIWNGYTF.

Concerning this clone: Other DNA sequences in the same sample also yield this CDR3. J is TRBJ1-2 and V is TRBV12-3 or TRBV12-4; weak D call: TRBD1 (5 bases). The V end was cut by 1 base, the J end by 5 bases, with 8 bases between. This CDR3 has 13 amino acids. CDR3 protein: CASSLGRVYGYTF. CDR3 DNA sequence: TGTGCCAGCAGTTTAGGCAGGGTTTATGGCTACACCTTC.

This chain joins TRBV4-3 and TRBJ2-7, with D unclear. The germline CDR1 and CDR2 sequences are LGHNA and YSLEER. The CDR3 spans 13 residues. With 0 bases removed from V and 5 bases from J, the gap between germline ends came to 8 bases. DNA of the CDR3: TGCGCCAGCAGCCAAGAGCTGCGAAACGAGCAGTACTTC. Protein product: CASSQELRNEQYF.

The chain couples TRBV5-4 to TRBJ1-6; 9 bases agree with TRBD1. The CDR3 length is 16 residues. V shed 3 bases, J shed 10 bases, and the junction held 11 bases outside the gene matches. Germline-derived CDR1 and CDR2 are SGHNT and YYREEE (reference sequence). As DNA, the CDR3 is TGTGCCAGCAGCTCACGCAGGACAGGGGTAGGATCACCCCTCCACTTT. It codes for CASSSRRTGVGSPLHF. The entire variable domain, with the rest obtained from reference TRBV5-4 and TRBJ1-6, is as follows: ETGVTQSPTHLIKTRGQQVTLRCSSQSGHNTVSWYQQALGQGPQFIFQYYREEENGRGNFPPRFSGLQFPNYSSELNVNALELDDSALYLCASSSRRTGVGSPLHFGNGTRLTVT.